This TCR beta chain was recorded in a study of beta chain features in type 1 diabetes (dated by TCRdb to between 2017 and 2018). Study-wide context: Mean age, gender distribution, total cell number and subset yield were not different between patients and healthy donors. A total of 85 million to 140 million sorted cells were examined across all samples, and a strong correlation was observed between cell number per subset and RNA yield. In the study, recently diagnosed type 1 diabetes patients and matched healthy donors were compared on the TCRB repertoires of their sorted circulating CD4+ T cell subsets. Regulatory and stem cell-like memory subsets were isolated from only 8 patients and 8 healthy donors, whereas naive and central memory subsets came from all 28 donors. What the work shows at the level of the full study, not this receptor alone: Because the HLA sub-analyses included only small numbers of individuals, any influence of HLA type on TCRB rearrangement was left unresolved. A moderate but significant shortening of TCRB CDR3 length was observed in type 1 diabetes patients in all four CD4+ subsets. Shorter templates might have been favored by PCR, but patient and control samples were amplified and corrected together, so both groups would have been affected equally by any skew. Because cDNA was sequenced instead of genomic DNA, highly expressing activated cells could be over-represented, though the groups showed no difference in activation or CD3 levels. The naive, central memory and regulatory TCRB repertoires appeared to resemble one another more closely among patients than among healthy donors. At VDJ recombination sites, patients with type 1 diabetes made fewer insertions and deleted more nucleotides, a pattern implying thymic rearrangement abnormalities.

The CDR3, from cysteine to phenylalanine, totals 14 residues. The only DNA kept is the CDR3, 42 bases in frame from the first base. Clipping removes 4 bases from V and 9 bases from J, with 6 as the unmatched junction base count. Taken from the germline V gene, the CDR1 and CDR2 loops are SNHLY and FYNNEI. Each donor gave one peripheral blood draw, around 100 mL on average, collected into heparinised tubes. A BD FACSAria II and a panel including CD45RO, CCR7, CD25, CD127, CD95 and CD27 were used to sort naive, central memory, regulatory and stem cell-like memory CD4+ T cells. Every sorted population had a purity above 95%. PBMCs were isolated right away by Lymphoprep density gradient centrifugation and were stained directly, without culture. To minimize batch effects, samples were stained and sorted in pairs, one healthy donor with one patient per experiment. The entire isolated RNA was reverse transcribed using the High Capacity cDNA Reverse Transcription Kit, and thus expressed TCRB transcripts were sequenced. Deep immunoSEQ sequencing was performed on naive, central memory and regulatory T cell samples, with an average of about 3.57 million total reads per sample. After sorted cells were lysed in RLT buffer, RNA was extracted with DNase-treated RNeasy Micro or Mini kits, with the choice depending on cell number. Each cell subset was processed on its own to prevent cross-contamination, while patient and healthy donor samples were processed together. The immunoSEQ multiplex PCR was used to amplify TCRB sequences from cDNA, generating 87-bp fragments that spanned the CDR3 region. The amplicons were sequenced using the Illumina HiSeq platform. As for the original processing: PCR bias was corrected computationally using synthetic template baselines, and reads within Hamming distance 2 were collapsed, with unmergeable singletons discarded. Reads were aligned to IMGT to assign V, D and J genes, CDR3 length, and insertions or deletions at six rearrangement sites. Within each subset, clonotype counts were normalized to sorted cell number, after which true diversity and Gini coefficients were computed with the tcR R package. Repertoire sharing was quantified using the overlap coefficient calculated on TCRB nucleotide sequences. Out-of-frame TCRB sequences from naive cells were analyzed to stand in for the pre-selection repertoire. What TCRdb holds here is the immuneACCESS table cut down to in-frame rearrangements. Part of the clones is not present; checked against another copy, under half of the missing clones reflect an unresolved V gene, and the others are unexplained. V, J and clone size were drawn from that table, and D and trimming were deduced from the DNA. The sample table shows more than 250,000 clones, and 15% are seen once. Clones ranked in the top ten supply less than 0.02% of the sample.

A remark on this clone: Its antigen has not been determined. Qualities for individual bases were not recorded, and no much larger clone is one base off.

Sequencing was performed on naive CD4+ T cells from blood. Per the publication, the cell subset or site label means: true naive CD4+ T cells. The sequence was collected from a man between 18 and 35 years old with type 1 diabetes. The chain employs TRBV2 and TRBJ2-4, with TRBD1 identical over 10 junction bases. The CDR3 loop reads CASSVRTGGTIQYF. The nucleotide sequence reads as follows: TGTGCCAGCAGTGTAAGGACAGGGGGTACCATTCAGTACTTC.